Sequencing of this T cell receptor (beta chain) was carried out in a study of response to subunit inactivated influenza vaccine. TCRdb re-called the RT-PCR reads with MiXCR, one entry per CDR3 protein. The data contain about 540,000 distinct CDR3 sequences, approximately 22% of them singletons. V gave up 7 bases and J gave up 1 base, with 15 bases separating them. The CDR3 consists of 15 residues. Separately, the same data were catalogued under a study of T cells expressing NK-cell markers. That source adds: TCR beta cDNA was made by 5'RACE template switching with UMIs.

The sample here was CD4+ T cells sorted from PBMCs, taken 11 to 12 days after vaccination. This sequence was found in a man aged 45-65 years who received an inactivated influenza vaccine. The chain uses TRBV12-3 or TRBV12-4 and TRBJ2-3, with D possibly being TRBD1 (6 bases). This CDR3 is CASTPGHGGTDTQYF. In DNA form, the CDR3 reads TGTGCCAGCACCCCGGGACATGGGGGCACAGATACGCAGTATTTT.